Following are 10 T cell receptor beta chains from one sample sequenced in a study of Graves' ophthalmopathy and Graves' hyperthyroidism. Amplified material comprised TCR beta CDR3 regions derived from RNA transcripts. Second-round multiplex PCR followed a first-round RT-PCR using HTBI primers. Using its own MiXCR run on the multiplex PCR reads, TCRdb lists one record per CDR3 protein. The repertoire holds around 170,000 distinct CDR3 sequences, with around two fifths as singletons. Sample: peripheral blood. The receptors stem from a woman between 40 and 50 years old with Graves' ophthalmopathy.

This clonotype has a count of ten or more. The J gene is TRBJ2-7, the V gene TRBV18, with 10 bases lining up with TRBD2. Germline values: CDR1 KGHSH, CDR2 LQKENI. V was clipped by 6 bases and J by 2 bases; unmatched bases: 4. CDR3 size: 14 residues. The chain's CDR3 is CASSGLAATYEQYF. DNA for the CDR3: TGTGCCAGCTCTGGACTAGCGGCCACCTACGAGCAGTACTTC.

This clonotype was found many times. This chain uses TRBV6-1 with TRBJ1-1; D ambiguous. Germline V lookup: CDR1 MNHNS, CDR2 SASEGT. V was clipped by 8 bases and J by 1 base, with 8 bases between them. This CDR3 has 12 residues. In DNA, the CDR3 is TGTGCCAGCGGCAGACCGAACACTGAAGCTTTCTTT. Protein sequence: CASGRPNTEAFF.

In this sample, this clonotype turned up many times. This chain links TRBV27 with TRBJ1-1, with TRBD1 as a possible D gene (5 bases). The CDR3 loop spans 13 amino acids. Looked up from germline, CDR1 is MNHEY and CDR2 is SMNVEV (reference sequence). Trimming pared 8 bases from V and 4 bases from J, leaving 14 bases between. CDR3 in DNA: TGTGCCAGCCTTGGGCCCGGGGGCACTGAAGCTTTCTTT. Protein product: CASLGPGGTEAFF.

In this sample, this clonotype turned up a few times. This rearrangement joins TRBV7-8 to TRBJ2-7; 8 positions match TRBD2. The CDR3 loop spans 15 amino acids. The J segment lost 3 bases and the V segment lost 5 bases, leaving 9 bases of the junction unmatched. Germline V gives CDR1 SGHVS, CDR2 FQNEAQ. Written as DNA, the CDR3 is TGTGCCAGCAGCCAAACGGGGGGGCTTATCTACGAGCAGTACTTC. Translated, it gives CASSQTGGLIYEQYF.

At least ten counts were recorded for this clonotype. The J gene is TRBJ1-1, the V gene TRBV15; 7 bases fit TRBD1. The CDR3 sequence is 14 residues long. With 3 bases clipped from V and 5 bases from J, the junction kept 6 bases outside the gene matches. In germline, CDR1 is LNHNV, CDR2 YYDKDF (reference sequence). In DNA, the CDR3 is TGTGCCACCAGCAGCGACCAGGGGGGGACTGAAGCTTTCTTT. It translates to CATSSDQGGTEAFF.

This clonotype was recorded many times. V and J are TRBV7-2 and TRBJ2-6; D is unclear. V was cut by 7 bases and J by 6 bases, with 13 bases left in between. Germline CDR1 and CDR2: SGHTA and FQGNSA. The CDR3 runs to 14 residues. CDR3 residues: CASTTSRAANVLTF. The CDR3 DNA reads TGTGCCAGCACCACCTCTCGAGCGGCCAACGTCCTGACTTTC.

The rearrangement links TRBV7-2 to TRBJ1-2; no definite D call. Trimming removed 1 base at V and 1 base at J, with 10 bases between. Germline V gene data show CDR1 as SGHTA and CDR2 as FQGNSA. CDR3 length: 15 amino acids. DNA for the CDR3: TGTGCCAGCAGCTTAGGGAACTTTCTTAACTATGGCTACACCTTC. Translating gives CASSLGNFLNYGYTF.

This clonotype showed up many times. The DNA of the CDR3 is TGTGCCAGCAGCCGAGCGACAGGGGGCGCGTCTTATCAGCCCCAGCATTTT. This translates into CASSRATGGASYQPQHF. V is TRBV28 and J is TRBJ1-5; 10 bases are a match to TRBD1. Germline CDR1 and CDR2: MDHEN and SYDVKM. The CDR3 is 17 amino acids. Losses at the gene ends were 6 bases for V and 5 bases for J; bases not matched to a gene: 13.

This clonotype was recorded at least ten times. The rearrangement uses TRBV6-5 and TRBJ1-1; D unclear. This CDR3 region has 14 residues. V was cut by 2 bases and J by 1 base, with 8 bases left in between. Germline-derived CDR1 and CDR2 are MNHEY and SVGAGI. The CDR3 DNA reads TGTGCCAGCAGTTACAGATCAGGGAACACTGAAGCTTTCTTT. This gives the protein CASSYRSGNTEAFF.

This sequence joins TRBV12-3 or TRBV12-4 and TRBJ2-6, with D hard to call. V lost 6 bases and J 1 base, leaving 7 bases between the germline ends. CDR3 size: 14 residues. CDR3 sequence: CASRSSSGANVLTF. CDR3 bases: TGTGCCAGCAGGAGCTCGTCTGGGGCCAACGTCCTGACTTTC.